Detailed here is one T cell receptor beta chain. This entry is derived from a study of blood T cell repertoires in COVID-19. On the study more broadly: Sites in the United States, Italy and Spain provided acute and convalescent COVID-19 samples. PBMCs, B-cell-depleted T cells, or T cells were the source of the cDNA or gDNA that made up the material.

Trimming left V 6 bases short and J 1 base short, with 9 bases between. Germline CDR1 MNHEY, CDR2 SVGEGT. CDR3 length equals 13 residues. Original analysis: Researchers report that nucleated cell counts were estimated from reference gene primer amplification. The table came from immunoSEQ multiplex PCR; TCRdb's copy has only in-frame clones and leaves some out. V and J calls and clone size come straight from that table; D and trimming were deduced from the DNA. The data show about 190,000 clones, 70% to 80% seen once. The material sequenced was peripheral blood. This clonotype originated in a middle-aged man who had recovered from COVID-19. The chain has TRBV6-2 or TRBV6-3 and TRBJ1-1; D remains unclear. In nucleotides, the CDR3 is TGTGCCAGCAGCCTAAGACAGAACACTGAAGCTTTCTTT. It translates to CASSLRQNTEAFF.